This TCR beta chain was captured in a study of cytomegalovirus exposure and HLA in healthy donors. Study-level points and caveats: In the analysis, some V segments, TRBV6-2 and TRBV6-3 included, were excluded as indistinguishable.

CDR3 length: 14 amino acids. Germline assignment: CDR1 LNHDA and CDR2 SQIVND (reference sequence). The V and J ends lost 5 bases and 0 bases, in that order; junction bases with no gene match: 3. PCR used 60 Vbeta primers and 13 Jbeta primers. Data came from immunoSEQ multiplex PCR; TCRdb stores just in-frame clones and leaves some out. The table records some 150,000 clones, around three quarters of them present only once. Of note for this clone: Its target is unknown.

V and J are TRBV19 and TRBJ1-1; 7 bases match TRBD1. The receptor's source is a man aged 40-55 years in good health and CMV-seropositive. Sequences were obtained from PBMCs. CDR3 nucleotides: TGTGCCAGTAGTTGGGGACAGTTGAACACTGAAGCTTTCTTT. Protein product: CASSWGQLNTEAFF.